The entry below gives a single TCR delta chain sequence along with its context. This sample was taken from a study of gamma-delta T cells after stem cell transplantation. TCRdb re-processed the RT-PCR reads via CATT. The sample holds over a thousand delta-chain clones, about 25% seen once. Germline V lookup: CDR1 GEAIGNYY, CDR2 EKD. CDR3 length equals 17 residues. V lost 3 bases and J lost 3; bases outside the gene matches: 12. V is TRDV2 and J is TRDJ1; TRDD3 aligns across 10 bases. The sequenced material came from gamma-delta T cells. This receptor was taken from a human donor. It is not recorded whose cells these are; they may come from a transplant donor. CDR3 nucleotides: TGTGCCTGTGACGCCGTTTCGGTACTGGGGGATGCCGATAAACTCATCTTT. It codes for CACDAVSVLGDADKLIF.